These T cell receptor beta chains were read from a single sample in a study of CD8+ T cells in alopecia areata. Sequencing was performed with immunoSEQ multiplex PCR; in TCRdb, only in-frame clones are kept and a portion is missing. The sample has about 120,000 clones, about 50% seen once. Sequenced here: CD4+ T cells sorted from blood, sampled at week 4, from a patient treated with tofacitinib. These receptors were obtained from a human donor with alopecia areata. Both conserved end residues are part of each CDR3. A D gene is named only where the DNA matches it firmly. Size is stated for part of the rows, as once, few or many counts, or as a class when the clone is expanded.

abundance: .; v_gene: TRBV19; d_gene: TRBD1; j_gene: TRBJ2-7; CDR3aa: CASSIEGRGKYEQYF; CDR3nt: TGTGCCAGTAGTATAGAGGGCAGGGGGAAATACGAGCAGTACTTC
abundance: .; v_gene: TRBV29-1; d_gene: .; j_gene: TRBJ1-1; CDR3aa: CSVVVRGNTEAFF; CDR3nt: TGCAGCGTTGTAGTACGGGGGAACACTGAAGCTTTCTTT
abundance: few; v_gene: TRBV5-6; d_gene: .; j_gene: TRBJ2-1; CDR3aa: CASSFSLRGREQFF; CDR3nt: TGTGCCAGCAGCTTTTCTCTCCGGGGGCGTGAGCAGTTCTTC
abundance: .; v_gene: TRBV5-1; d_gene: .; j_gene: TRBJ1-1; CDR3aa: CASREGVILNTEAFF; CDR3nt: TGCGCCAGCAGAGAAGGGGTAATTTTGAACACTGAAGCTTTCTTT
abundance: few; v_gene: TRBV6-5; d_gene: TRBD1; j_gene: TRBJ1-2; CDR3aa: CASSQGQGDYGYTF; CDR3nt: TGTGCCAGCAGTCAGGGACAGGGAGACTATGGCTACACCTTC
abundance: .; v_gene: TRBV30; d_gene: TRBD1; j_gene: TRBJ1-2; CDR3aa: CAWRTGVGYTF; CDR3nt: TGTGCCTGGAGGACAGGGGTTGGCTACACCTTC
abundance: few; v_gene: TRBV7-3; d_gene: TRBD1; j_gene: TRBJ1-2; CDR3aa: CASSPGDRAYGYTF; CDR3nt: TGTGCCAGCAGCCCCGGGGACAGGGCCTATGGCTACACCTTC
abundance: .; v_gene: TRBV10-1; d_gene: .; j_gene: TRBJ2-5; CDR3aa: CASSEGGTRETQYF; CDR3nt: TGCGCCAGCAGTGAAGGGGGTACGAGGGAGACCCAGTACTTC
abundance: .; v_gene: TRBV4-1; d_gene: .; j_gene: TRBJ2-7; CDR3aa: CASSQDRPGDEQYF; CDR3nt: TGCGCCAGCAGCCAGGACAGACCTGGGGACGAGCAGTACTTC
abundance: few; v_gene: TRBV30; d_gene: .; j_gene: TRBJ1-3; CDR3aa: CAWSGGNSGNTIYF; CDR3nt: TGTGCCTGGAGTGGCGGAAACTCTGGAAACACCATATATTTT
abundance: .; v_gene: TRBV4-1; d_gene: .; j_gene: TRBJ2-5; CDR3aa: CASSQLVTETQYF; CDR3nt: TGCGCCAGCAGCCAATTGGTCACCGAGACCCAGTACTTC
abundance: .; v_gene: TRBV18; d_gene: .; j_gene: TRBJ1-5; CDR3aa: CASSDPKGPQHF; CDR3nt: TGTGCCAGCTCTGATCCAAAAGGGCCCCAGCATTTT
abundance: .; v_gene: TRBV5-1; d_gene: .; j_gene: TRBJ2-7; CDR3aa: CASSVGAPYEQYF; CDR3nt: TGCGCCAGCAGCGTAGGGGCCCCCTACGAGCAGTACTTC
abundance: .; v_gene: TRBV5-1; d_gene: TRBD1; j_gene: TRBJ2-7; CDR3aa: CASSLSVGQGDEQYF; CDR3nt: TGCGCCAGCAGCTTGAGTGTAGGACAGGGTGACGAGCAGTACTTC
abundance: .; v_gene: TRBV7-2; d_gene: .; j_gene: TRBJ2-4; CDR3aa: CASSLGEGAGNIQYF; CDR3nt: TGTGCCAGCAGCTTAGGGGAGGGGGCCGGAAACATTCAGTACTTC
abundance: .; v_gene: TRBV5-1; d_gene: .; j_gene: TRBJ2-5; CDR3aa: CASSRQETQYF; CDR3nt: TGCGCCAGCAGCCGCCAAGAGACCCAGTACTTC
abundance: .; v_gene: TRBV30; d_gene: .; j_gene: TRBJ1-1; CDR3aa: CAWNEQEGTEAFF; CDR3nt: TGTGCCTGGAACGAACAGGAAGGAACTGAAGCTTTCTTT
abundance: .; v_gene: TRBV7-8; d_gene: .; j_gene: TRBJ2-3; CDR3aa: CASSLAIGGTQYF; CDR3nt: TGTGCCAGCAGCTTAGCGATAGGCGGTACGCAGTATTTT
abundance: .; v_gene: TRBV29-1; d_gene: .; j_gene: TRBJ1-2; CDR3aa: CSVLGPPRGYTF; CDR3nt: TGCAGCGTCCTGGGTCCGCCGCGTGGCTACACCTTC
abundance: .; v_gene: TRBV11-1; d_gene: .; j_gene: TRBJ2-1; CDR3aa: CASSPDYYSNEQFF; CDR3nt: TGTGCCAGCAGCCCGGATTACTATTCCAATGAGCAGTTCTTC
abundance: once; v_gene: TRBV29-1; d_gene: TRBD2; j_gene: TRBJ2-6; CDR3aa: CSVGVLAGAGANVLTF; CDR3nt: TGCAGCGTTGGAGTTCTTGCGGGGGCTGGGGCCAACGTCCTGACTTTC
abundance: .; v_gene: TRBV6-5; d_gene: .; j_gene: TRBJ1-2; CDR3aa: CASSSKGRLYGYTF; CDR3nt: TGTGCCAGCAGTTCCAAGGGACGGCTCTATGGCTACACCTTC
abundance: .; v_gene: TRBV7-9; d_gene: .; j_gene: TRBJ2-2; CDR3aa: CASSIQGGGGELFF; CDR3nt: TGTGCCAGCAGCATACAGGGCGGCGGCGGGGAGCTGTTTTTT
abundance: .; v_gene: TRBV5-1; d_gene: TRBD1; j_gene: TRBJ1-5; CDR3aa: CASSLETGGSQPQHF; CDR3nt: TGCGCCAGCAGCTTGGAGACAGGGGGGAGTCAGCCCCAGCATTTT
abundance: .; v_gene: TRBV7-9; d_gene: TRBD1; j_gene: TRBJ2-5; CDR3aa: CASSEKGQGVWLTQYF; CDR3nt: TGTGCCAGCAGCGAAAAAGGACAGGGGGTTTGGCTGACCCAGTACTTC
abundance: .; v_gene: TRBV30; d_gene: TRBD2; j_gene: TRBJ2-2; CDR3aa: CAWESSGTSQTTGELFF; CDR3nt: TGTGCCTGGGAGTCCTCCGGGACTAGTCAGACCACCGGGGAGCTGTTTTTT
abundance: .; v_gene: TRBV30; d_gene: TRBD2; j_gene: TRBJ2-1; CDR3aa: CACQTSGAYNEQFF; CDR3nt: TGTGCCTGCCAGACTAGCGGGGCTTACAATGAGCAGTTCTTC
abundance: .; v_gene: TRBV20-1; d_gene: .; j_gene: TRBJ2-5; CDR3aa: CSARVQETQYF; CDR3nt: TGCAGTGCTAGGGTCCAAGAGACCCAGTACTTC
abundance: .; v_gene: TRBV30; d_gene: .; j_gene: TRBJ2-6; CDR3aa: CAWSVAATSGANVLTF; CDR3nt: TGTGCCTGGAGTGTGGCCGCTACATCCGGGGCCAACGTCCTGACTTTC
abundance: .; v_gene: TRBV29-1; d_gene: .; j_gene: TRBJ1-2; CDR3aa: CSVESGFGYTF; CDR3nt: TGCAGCGTTGAATCCGGGTTCGGCTACACCTTC
abundance: .; v_gene: TRBV5-1; d_gene: .; j_gene: TRBJ2-3; CDR3aa: CASSHSWPSTDTQYF; CDR3nt: TGCGCCAGCAGCCATTCTTGGCCTAGCACAGATACGCAGTATTTT
abundance: .; v_gene: TRBV29-1; d_gene: .; j_gene: TRBJ2-3; CDR3aa: CSVVMGKGGTQYF; CDR3nt: TGCAGCGTTGTAATGGGGAAAGGGGGTACGCAGTATTTT